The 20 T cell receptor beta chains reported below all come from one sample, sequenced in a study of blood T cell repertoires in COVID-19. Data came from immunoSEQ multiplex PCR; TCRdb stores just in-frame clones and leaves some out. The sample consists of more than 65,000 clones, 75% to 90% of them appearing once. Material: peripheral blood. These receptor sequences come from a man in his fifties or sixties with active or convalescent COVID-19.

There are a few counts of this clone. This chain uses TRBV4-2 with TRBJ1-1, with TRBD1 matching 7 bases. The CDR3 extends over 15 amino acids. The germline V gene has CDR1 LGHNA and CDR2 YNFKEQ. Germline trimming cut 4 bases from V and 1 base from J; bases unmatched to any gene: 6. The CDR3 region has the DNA TGTGCCAGCAGCCCCGCTCAGGGGGGGAACACTGAAGCTTTCTTT. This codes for CASSPAQGGNTEAFF.

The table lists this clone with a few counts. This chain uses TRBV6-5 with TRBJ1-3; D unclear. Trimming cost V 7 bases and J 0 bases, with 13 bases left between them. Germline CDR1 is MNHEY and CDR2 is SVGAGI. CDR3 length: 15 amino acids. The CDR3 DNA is TGTGCCAGCAAGGACTCCTACCTCTCTGGAAACACCATATATTTT. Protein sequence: CASKDSYLSGNTIYF.

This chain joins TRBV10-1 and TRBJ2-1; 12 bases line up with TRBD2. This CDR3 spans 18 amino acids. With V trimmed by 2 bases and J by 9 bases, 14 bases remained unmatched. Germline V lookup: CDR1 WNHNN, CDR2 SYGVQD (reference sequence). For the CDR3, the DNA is TGCGCCAGCAGTGAGGTCCTAGCGGGGGGGCCGAGTAAGTTTGAGCAGTTCTTC. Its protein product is CASSEVLAGGPSKFEQFF.

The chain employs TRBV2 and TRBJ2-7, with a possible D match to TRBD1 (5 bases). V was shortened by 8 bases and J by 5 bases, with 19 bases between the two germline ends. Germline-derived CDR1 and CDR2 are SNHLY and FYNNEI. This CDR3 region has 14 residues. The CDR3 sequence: CASAPISGFNEQYF. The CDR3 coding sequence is TGTGCCAGCGCCCCAATATCAGGGTTCAACGAGCAGTACTTC.

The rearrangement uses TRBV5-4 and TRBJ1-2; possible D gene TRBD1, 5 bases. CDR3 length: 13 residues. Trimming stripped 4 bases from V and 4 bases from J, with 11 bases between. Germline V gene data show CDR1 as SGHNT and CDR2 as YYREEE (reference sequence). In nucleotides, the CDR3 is TGTGCCAGCAGCCAGGACACGGGCTATGGCTACACCTTC. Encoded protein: CASSQDTGYGYTF.

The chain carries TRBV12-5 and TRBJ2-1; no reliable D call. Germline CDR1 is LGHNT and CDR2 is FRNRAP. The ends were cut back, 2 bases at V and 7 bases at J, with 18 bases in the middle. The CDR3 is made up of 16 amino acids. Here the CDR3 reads CASGLSLPRVVNEQFF. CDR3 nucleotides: TGTGCTAGTGGTTTGTCCCTACCCCGAGTGGTTAATGAGCAGTTCTTC. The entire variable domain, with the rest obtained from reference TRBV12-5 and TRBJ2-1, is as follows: DARVTQTPRHKVTEMGQEVTMRCQPILGHNTVFWYRQTMMQGLELLAYFRNRAPLDDSGMPKDRFSAEMPDATLATLKIQPSEPRDSAVYFCASGLSLPRVVNEQFFGPGTRLTVL.

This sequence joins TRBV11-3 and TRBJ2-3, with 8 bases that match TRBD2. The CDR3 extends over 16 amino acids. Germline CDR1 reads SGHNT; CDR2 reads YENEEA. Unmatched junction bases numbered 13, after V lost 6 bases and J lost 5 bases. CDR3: CASSSALSGVRDTQYF. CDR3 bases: TGTGCCAGCAGTTCCGCCCTTAGCGGGGTAAGAGATACGCAGTATTTT.

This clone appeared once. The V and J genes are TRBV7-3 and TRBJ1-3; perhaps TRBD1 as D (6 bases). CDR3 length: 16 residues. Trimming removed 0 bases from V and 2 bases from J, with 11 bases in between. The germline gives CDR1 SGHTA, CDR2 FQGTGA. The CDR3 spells CASSLTGQITGNTIYF. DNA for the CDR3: TGTGCCAGCAGCTTAACAGGACAGATTACTGGAAACACCATATATTTT.

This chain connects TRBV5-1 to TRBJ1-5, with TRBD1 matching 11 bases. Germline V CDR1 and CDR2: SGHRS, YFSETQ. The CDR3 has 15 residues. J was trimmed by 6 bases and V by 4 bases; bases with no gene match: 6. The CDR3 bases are TGCGCCAGCAGCCCGGGACAGGGGGGCGGTCAGCCCCAGCATTTT. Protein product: CASSPGQGGGQPQHF.

The CDR3, as DNA: TGTGCCAGCAGTCTCCGGGACTCAGGCTTTATTTTACTCACTGAAGCTTTCTTT. As protein: CASSLRDSGFILLTEAFF. This chain uses TRBV2 with TRBJ1-1, with a weak D call TRBD1 (5 bases). The germline V gene encodes CDR1 SNHLY and CDR2 FYNNEI. The CDR3 runs 18 residues. The V end lost 5 bases, the J end lost 4 bases, and 26 bases lay between the germline ends. The full variable domain, in which reference TRBV2 and TRBJ1-1 provide the parts outside the CDR3, is EPEVTQTPSHQVTQMGQEVILRCVPISNHLYFYWYRQILGQKVEFLVSFYNNEISEKSEIFDDQFSVERPDGSNFTLKIRSTKLEDSAMYFCASSLRDSGFILLTEAFFGQGTRLTVV.

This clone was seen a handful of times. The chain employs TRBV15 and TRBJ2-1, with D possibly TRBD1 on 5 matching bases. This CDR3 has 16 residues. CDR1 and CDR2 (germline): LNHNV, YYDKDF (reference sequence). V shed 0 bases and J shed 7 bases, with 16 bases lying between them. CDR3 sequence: CATSRDQVAGQNEQFF. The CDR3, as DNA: TGTGCCACCAGCAGAGATCAGGTGGCAGGGCAGAATGAGCAGTTCTTC.

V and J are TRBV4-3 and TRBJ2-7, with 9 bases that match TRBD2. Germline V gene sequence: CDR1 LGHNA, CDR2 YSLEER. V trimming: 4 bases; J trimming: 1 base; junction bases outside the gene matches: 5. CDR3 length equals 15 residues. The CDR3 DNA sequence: TGCGCCAGCAGCCGAGTTAGCGGGGGATCCTACGAGCAGTACTTC. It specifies CASSRVSGGSYEQYF.

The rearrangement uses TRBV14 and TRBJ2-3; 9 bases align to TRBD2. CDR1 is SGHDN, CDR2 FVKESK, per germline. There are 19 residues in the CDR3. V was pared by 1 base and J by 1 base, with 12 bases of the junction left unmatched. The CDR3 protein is CASSQVGWSGGQGTDTQYF. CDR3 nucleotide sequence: TGTGCCAGCAGCCAAGTTGGATGGAGCGGGGGGCAGGGCACAGATACGCAGTATTTT. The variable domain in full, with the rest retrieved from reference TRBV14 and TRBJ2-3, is EAGVTQFPSHSVIEKGQTVTLRCDPISGHDNLYWYRRVMGKEIKFLLHFVKESKQDESGMPNNRFLAERTGGTYSTLKVQPAELEDSGVYFCASSQVGWSGGQGTDTQYFGPGTRLTVL.

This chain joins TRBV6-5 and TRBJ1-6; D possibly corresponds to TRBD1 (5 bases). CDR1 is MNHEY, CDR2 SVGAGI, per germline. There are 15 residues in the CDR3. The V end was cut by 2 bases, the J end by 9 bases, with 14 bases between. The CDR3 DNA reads TGTGCCAGCAGTTACGGGGCAGGCTCTGGTTCACCCCTCCACTTT. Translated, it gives CASSYGAGSGSPLHF.

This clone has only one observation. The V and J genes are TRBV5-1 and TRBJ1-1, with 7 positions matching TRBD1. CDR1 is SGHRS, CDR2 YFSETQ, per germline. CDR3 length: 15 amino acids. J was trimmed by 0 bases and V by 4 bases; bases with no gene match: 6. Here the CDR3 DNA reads TGCGCCAGCAGCCTGGACAGGCCTATGAACACTGAAGCTTTCTTT. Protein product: CASSLDRPMNTEAFF.

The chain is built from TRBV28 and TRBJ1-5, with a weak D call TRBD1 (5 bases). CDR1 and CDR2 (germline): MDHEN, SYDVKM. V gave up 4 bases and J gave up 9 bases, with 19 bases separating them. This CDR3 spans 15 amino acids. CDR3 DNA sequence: TGTGCCAGCAGTTATTCGACAGCGAACGCTTGGCCCCAGCATTTT. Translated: CASSYSTANAWPQHF. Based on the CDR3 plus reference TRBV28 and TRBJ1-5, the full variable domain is DVKVTQSSRYLVKRTGEKVFLECVQDMDHENMFWYRQDPGLGLRLIYFSYDVKMKEKGDIPEGYSVSREKKERFSLILESASTNQTSMYLCASSYSTANAWPQHFGDGTRLSIL.

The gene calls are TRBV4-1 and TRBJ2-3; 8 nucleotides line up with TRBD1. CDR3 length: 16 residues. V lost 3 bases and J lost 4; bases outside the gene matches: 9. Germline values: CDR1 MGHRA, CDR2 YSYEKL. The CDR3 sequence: CASSHLGQGPADTQYF. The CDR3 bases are TGCGCCAGCAGCCACCTTGGACAGGGTCCCGCAGATACGCAGTATTTT.

The CDR3 loop reads CASSPLLGTQYF. As DNA, the CDR3 is TGTGCCAGCAGTCCCCTACTGGGCACGCAGTATTTT. This chain uses TRBV6-2 or TRBV6-3 with TRBJ2-3; D is unresolved. V was clipped by 5 bases and J by 9 bases, with 12 bases between them. Germline V lookup: CDR1 MNHEY, CDR2 SVGEGT. The length of the CDR3 is 12 residues.

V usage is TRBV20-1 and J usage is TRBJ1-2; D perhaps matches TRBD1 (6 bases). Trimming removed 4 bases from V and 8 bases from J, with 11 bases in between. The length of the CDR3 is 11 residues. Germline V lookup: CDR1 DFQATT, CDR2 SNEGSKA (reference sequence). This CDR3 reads CSANRAGGYTF. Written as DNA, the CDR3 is TGCAGTGCTAACAGGGCTGGGGGCTACACCTTC.

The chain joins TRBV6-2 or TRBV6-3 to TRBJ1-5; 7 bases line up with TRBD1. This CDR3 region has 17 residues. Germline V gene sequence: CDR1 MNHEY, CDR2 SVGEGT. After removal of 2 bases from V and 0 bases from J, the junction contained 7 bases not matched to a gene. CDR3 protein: CASSYGDRTYSNQPQHF. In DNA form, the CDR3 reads TGTGCCAGCAGTTACGGGGACAGAACCTATAGCAATCAGCCCCAGCATTTT.